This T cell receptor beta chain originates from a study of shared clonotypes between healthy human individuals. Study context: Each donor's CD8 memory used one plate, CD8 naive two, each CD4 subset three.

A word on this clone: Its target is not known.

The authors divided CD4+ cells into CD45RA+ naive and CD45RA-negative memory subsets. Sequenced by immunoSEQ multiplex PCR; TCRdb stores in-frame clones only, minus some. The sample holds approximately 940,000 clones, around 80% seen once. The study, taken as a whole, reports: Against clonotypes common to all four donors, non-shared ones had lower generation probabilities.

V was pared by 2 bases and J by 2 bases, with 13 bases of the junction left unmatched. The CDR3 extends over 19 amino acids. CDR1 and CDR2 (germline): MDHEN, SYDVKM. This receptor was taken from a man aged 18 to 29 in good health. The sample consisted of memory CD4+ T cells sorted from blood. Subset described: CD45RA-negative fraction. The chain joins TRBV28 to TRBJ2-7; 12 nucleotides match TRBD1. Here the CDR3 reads CASSLPGTGGYGTPYEQYF. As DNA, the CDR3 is TGTGCCAGCAGTTTACCCGGGACAGGGGGCTACGGAACCCCCTACGAGCAGTACTTC. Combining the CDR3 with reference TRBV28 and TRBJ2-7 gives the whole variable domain DVKVTQSSRYLVKRTGEKVFLECVQDMDHENMFWYRQDPGLGLRLIYFSYDVKMKEKGDIPEGYSVSREKKERFSLILESASTNQTSMYLCASSLPGTGGYGTPYEQYFGPGTRLTVT.